This T cell receptor (beta chain) emerged from a study of T cells in Graves' hyperthyroidism and ophthalmopathy. Overall study context: Peripheral blood draws took place at initial diagnosis, ahead of any treatment. Study results and limitations: Appearing also in blood were most of the thyroid clonotypes expanded above 0.001. The model identified upcoming ophthalmopathy a median roughly 6 months ahead of onset.

RNA transcripts yielded amplified TCR beta CDR3 regions. The HTBI primer set was used in a first-round RT-PCR of the TCR CDR3. TCRdb redid the calling of the multiplex PCR reads with MiXCR, one entry per CDR3 protein. The sample has 350,000 or so distinct CDR3 sequences, around a sixth seen once. With 4 bases removed from V and 0 bases from J, the gap between germline ends came to 19 bases. Germline loops: CDR1 SGHDT, CDR2 YYEEEE. CDR3 length equals 17 residues. In the case of this clonotype: Its antigen is as yet unknown. With a much larger clone just one base away, this may be a read error.

Each 10 ml fresh peripheral blood draw supplied the PBMCs. This clonotype was sampled from a woman aged 40 to 50 with Graves' ophthalmopathy. Sample: blood. V usage is TRBV5-6 and J usage is TRBJ1-2, with a tentative D call TRBD1 (6 bases). CDR3 sequence: CASSGGGSKPSNYGYTF. CDR3 bases: TGTGCCAGCAGCGGGGGGGGCAGCAAACCATCTAACTATGGCTACACCTTC.